Listed below are T cell receptor beta chains from one sample, sequenced in a study of blood T cell repertoires in COVID-19. The repertoire was sequenced with immunoSEQ multiplex PCR; TCRdb's copy has only in-frame clones and lacks some. The sample lists roughly 97,000 clones, about 89% seen once, with approximately 5% in the top ten. The sequenced sample was peripheral blood. These TCRs come from a human donor in a cohort sampled during active COVID-19. The CDR3 runs from the conserved cysteine through the conserved F or W. D genes are given only for firm matches. Size values are once, few and many counts, or a class for expanded clones, and some rows have none.

D gene	clone size	J gene	V gene	CDR3 DNA	CDR3 protein
.	.	TRBJ2-5	TRBV6-1	TGTGCCAGCAGTGAAGCTTCGTGGTCGGGAACCCAGTACTTC	CASSEASWSGTQYF
TRBD1	.	TRBJ2-1	TRBV18	TGTGCCAGCTCACCACCCGGGACAGGGGTGGGGTTCTTC	CASSPPGTGVGFF
TRBD1	.	TRBJ1-6	TRBV10-3	TGTGCCATTGGACAGGGGCCTTCACCCCTCCACTTT	CAIGQGPSPLHF
TRBD1	.	TRBJ2-5	TRBV19	TGTGCCAGTAGTCCAGGACAGGGAAAGACCCAGTACTTC	CASSPGQGKTQYF
.	.	TRBJ2-5	TRBV28	TGTGCCAGCAGTTTATTAGGGGGTAGCGGGTACGGCGAGACCCAGTACTTC	CASSLLGGSGYGETQYF
.	.	TRBJ2-7	TRBV12-5	TGTGCTAGTGGTTTGCCCCCCCGGGATCGCGGGGCCTACGAGCAGTACTTC	CASGLPPRDRGAYEQYF
.	.	TRBJ1-1	TRBV29-1	TGCAGCGTGGGTCTTTTGGGCTCGAACACTGAAGCTTTCTTT	CSVGLLGSNTEAFF
.	.	TRBJ2-7	TRBV2	TGTGCCAGCAGTGTCCAGCGGTTAACCTACGAGCAGTACTTC	CASSVQRLTYEQYF
.	.	TRBJ1-6	TRBV9	TGTGCCAGCTCCGGCCAGGGTCGTTCACCCCTCCACTTT	CASSGQGRSPLHF
TRBD1	.	TRBJ1-2	TRBV4-1	TGCGCCAGCAGCCAAGATAAGGGGGCCGGGGGCTACACCTTC	CASSQDKGAGGYTF
.	.	TRBJ2-5	TRBV24-1	TGTGCCACCAGAGACAGCCAAGAGACCCAGTACTTC	CATRDSQETQYF
.	.	TRBJ1-1	TRBV7-2	TGTGCCAGCAGCTCCCCTGGTGTGCGGAGGGACACTGAAGCTTTCTTT	CASSSPGVRRDTEAFF
.	.	TRBJ1-6	TRBV25-1	TGTGCCAGCGGGTCCCAGGATCGATCACCCCTCCACTTT	CASGSQDRSPLHF
TRBD1	.	TRBJ1-1	TRBV3-1/TRBV3-2	TGTGCCAGCAGCCAAGTGCGCCTGACAGGGGGAAATGAAGCTTTCTTT	CASSQVRLTGGNEAFF
.	.	TRBJ1-3	TRBV15	TGTGCCACCAGCGGACAGTCCTCTGGAAACACCATATATTTT	CATSGQSSGNTIYF
.	.	TRBJ1-1	TRBV7-2	TGTGCCAGCAGCTTAAGTAATCTAGGGGGGAACACTGAAGCTTTCTTT	CASSLSNLGGNTEAFF
TRBD1	.	TRBJ1-1	TRBV6-5	TGTGCCAGCAGTCCTACAGGGGGCTACACTGAAGCTTTCTTT	CASSPTGGYTEAFF
.	few	TRBJ1-6	TRBV6-5	TGTGCCAGCAGTCTTGACAGGTTATATTCACCCCTCCACTTT	CASSLDRLYSPLHF
TRBD2	.	TRBJ2-3	TRBV7-3	TGTGCCAGCAGCTTATTTGCCTCGACTAGCGGGGGGTCTAGCACAGATACGCAGTATTTT	CASSLFASTSGGSSTDTQYF
TRBD2	.	TRBJ2-7	TRBV4-2	TGTGCCAGCAGCCAGGGGACTAGCGGAGGGAGCTCCTACGAGCAGTACTTC	CASSQGTSGGSSYEQYF
.	.	TRBJ1-1	TRBV25-1	TGTGCCAGCAGTGAATCGGACAGAGAAGGGGGCACTGAAGCTTTCTTT	CASSESDREGGTEAFF
.	.	TRBJ1-5	TRBV19	TGTGCCAGTAGTTTTGGCACGGGAGGGAATCAGCCCCAGCATTTT	CASSFGTGGNQPQHF
.	.	TRBJ1-4	TRBV6-1	TGTGCCAGCAGTGAAGCGTATATTGGGAGGGCAGGGAGGCCTAATGAAAAACTGTTTTTT	CASSEAYIGRAGRPNEKLFF
.	.	TRBJ1-5	TRBV2	TGTGCCAGCAGTGGACAGTTGCAAGGGCCCCAGCATTTT	CASSGQLQGPQHF
TRBD2	.	TRBJ2-1	TRBV5-1	TGCGCCAGCAGCTTGGGAGGTAGCGGGAGTAGAGATGTGTATGAGCAGTTCTTC	CASSLGGSGSRDVYEQFF
TRBD2	.	TRBJ2-7	TRBV27	TGTGCCAGCAGTCGTCCGTTTAGCGGGAGTCCTCCATACGAGCAGTACTTC	CASSRPFSGSPPYEQYF
TRBD1	.	TRBJ2-1	TRBV9	TGTGCCAGCAGCGCAGGACAGGGGGCGTTCGATGAGCAGTTCTTC	CASSAGQGAFDEQFF
.	.	TRBJ2-7	TRBV18	TGTGCCAGCTCACCAGCAGGACAGAACTCCTACGAGCAGTACTTC	CASSPAGQNSYEQYF
.	.	TRBJ1-6	TRBV20-1	TGCAGTGCTACCAAATCACCCCTCCACTTT	CSATKSPLHF
TRBD2	.	TRBJ2-5	TRBV2	TGTGCCAGCAGTGAAGGGGGGGGTAGCGGCGCGGAGACCCAGTACTTC	CASSEGGGSGAETQYF
.	.	TRBJ2-1	TRBV9	TGTGCCAGCAGCGTCACTATTAACAATGAGCAGTTCTTC	CASSVTINNEQFF
TRBD1	.	TRBJ2-5	TRBV5-1	TGCGCCAGCAGCTTGGGGCCGTATGGCAGGGGGCCCGGAGAGACCCAGTACTTC	CASSLGPYGRGPGETQYF
.	.	TRBJ2-2	TRBV2	TGTGCCAGCAGTGAAGTCGGGTTCGGAAGGGAGCTGTTTTTT	CASSEVGFGRELFF
.	.	TRBJ2-3	TRBV6-5	TGTGCCAGCACTACGGACTTCAGCACAGATACGCAGTATTTT	CASTTDFSTDTQYF
TRBD1	.	TRBJ2-3	TRBV5-6	TGTGCCAGCAGCCGGGGGACAGGGGGAACAGATACGCAGTATTTT	CASSRGTGGTDTQYF
.	once	TRBJ1-1	TRBV18	TGTGCCAGCTCACCGCTTCGGGACACTGAAGCTTTCTTT	CASSPLRDTEAFF
.	.	TRBJ1-5	TRBV12-3/TRBV12-4	TGTGCCAGCTCGAGGGGGGGGAATCAGCCCCAGCATTTT	CASSRGGNQPQHF